The T cell receptor beta chain described here comes from a study of blood T cell repertoires in COVID-19. Germline values: CDR1 LNHDA, CDR2 SQIVND (reference sequence). The CDR3 sequence is 11 residues long. Measured with immunoSEQ multiplex PCR; TCRdb has only the in-frame clones, and not every one. The sample carries roughly 290,000 clones, around 82% recorded once. To note about this clone: The junction and the germline gene differ at one end; a read error may be behind it.

Material for sequencing was peripheral blood. This sequence originates from a person aged 70 to 85 with COVID-19, enrolled during active disease. The chain is built from TRBV19 and TRBJ2-7; no clear D. In nucleotides, the CDR3 is TGTGCCAGTAGTATTCCTGGCGAGGAGTACTTC. As protein: CASSIPGEEYF.